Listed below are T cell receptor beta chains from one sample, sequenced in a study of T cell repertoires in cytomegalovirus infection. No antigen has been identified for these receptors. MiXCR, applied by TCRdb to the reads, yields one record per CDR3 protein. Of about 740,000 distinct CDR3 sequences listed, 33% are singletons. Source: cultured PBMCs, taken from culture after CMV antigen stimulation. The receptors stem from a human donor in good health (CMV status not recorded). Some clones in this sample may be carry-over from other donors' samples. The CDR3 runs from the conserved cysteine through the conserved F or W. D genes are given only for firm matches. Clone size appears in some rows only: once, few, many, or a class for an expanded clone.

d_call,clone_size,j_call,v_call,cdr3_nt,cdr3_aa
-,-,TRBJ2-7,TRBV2,TGTGCCAGCAGTGAAGCCTCCGGGGGCGAGCAGTACTTC,CASSEASGGEQYF
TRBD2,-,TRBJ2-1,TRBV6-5,TGTGCCAGCAGTTTTACAACGTCGACTAGCGCGAGCTCCTACAATGAGCAGTTCTTC,CASSFTTSTSASSYNEQFF
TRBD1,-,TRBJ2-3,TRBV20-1,TGCAGTCCCATTACAGGGGGAGCAGATACGCAGTATTTT,CSPITGGADTQYF
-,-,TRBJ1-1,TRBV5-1,TGCGCCAGCAGCTCAAATGCAAAGGGACACCGGAACACTGAAGCTTTCTTT,CASSSNAKGHRNTEAFF
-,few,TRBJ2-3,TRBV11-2,TGTGCCAGCAGCTCAACCGGGCTCATGGGGGATACGCAGTATTTT,CASSSTGLMGDTQYF
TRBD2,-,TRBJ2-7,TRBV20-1,TGCAGTGCTAGTACCCCCAGCGGGAGTTTCTACGAGCAGTACTTC,CSASTPSGSFYEQYF
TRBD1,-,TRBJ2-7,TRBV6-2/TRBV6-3,TGTGCCAGCAGTTACCGGACAGGGGGCCAGCAGTACTTC,CASSYRTGGQQYF
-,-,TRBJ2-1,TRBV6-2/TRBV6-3,TGTGCCAGCAGTCTCCCGGGACTGGCCGCCTCCTACAATGAGCAGTTCTTC,CASSLPGLAASYNEQFF
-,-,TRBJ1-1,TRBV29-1,TGCAGCGTTTATTGGGGGGCGGACACTGAAGCTTTCTTT,CSVYWGADTEAFF
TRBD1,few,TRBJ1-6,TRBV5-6,TGTGCCAGCAGCAAGGACAGGGGATATAATTCACCCCTCCACTTT,CASSKDRGYNSPLHF
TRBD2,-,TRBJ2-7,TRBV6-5,TGTGCCAGCAGTTTGACGGGGGGTCAGTCCTACGAGCAGTACTTC,CASSLTGGQSYEQYF
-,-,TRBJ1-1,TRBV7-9,TGTGCCACGAAGAGGGACCGGAACACTGAAGCTTTCTTT,CATKRDRNTEAFF
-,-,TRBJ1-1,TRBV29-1,TGCAGCGTCCGGCAGGGATGGGCCACTGAAGCTTTCTTT,CSVRQGWATEAFF
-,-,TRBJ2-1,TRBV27,TGTGCCAGCAGTACTAGGGCCTACAATGAGCAGTTCTTC,CASSTRAYNEQFF
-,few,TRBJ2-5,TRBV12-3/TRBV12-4,TGTGCCAGCACTCAGGCCCCCAAGGGAGAGACCCAGTACTTC,CASTQAPKGETQYF
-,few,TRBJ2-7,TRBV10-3,TGTGCCATCAGTGAGGACAGCGCCTACGAGCAGTACTTC,CAISEDSAYEQYF
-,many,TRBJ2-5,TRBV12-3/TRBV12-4,TGTGCCAGCAGCTCTCAGGGGGGAGAGACCCAGTACTTC,CASSSQGGETQYF
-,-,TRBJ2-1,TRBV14,TGTGCCAGCAGCCATCGGGGATCGGGCTACAATGAGCAGTTCTTC,CASSHRGSGYNEQFF
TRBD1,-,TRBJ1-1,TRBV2,TGTGCCAGCAGTTCGAGAGACAGGGATGATGGCACTGAAGCTTTCTTT,CASSSRDRDDGTEAFF
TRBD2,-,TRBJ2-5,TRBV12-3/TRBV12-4,TGTGCCAGCAGTCAAGGACTAGCGGGAGGAGAGACCCAGTACTTC,CASSQGLAGGETQYF
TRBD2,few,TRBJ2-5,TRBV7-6,TGTGCCAGCAGCGGCGGACTAGCGGTACAAGAGACCCAGTACTTC,CASSGGLAVQETQYF
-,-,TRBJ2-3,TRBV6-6,TGTGCCAGCGACGCTGCCCAAGATACGCAGTATTTT,CASDAAQDTQYF
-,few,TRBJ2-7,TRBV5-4,TGTGCCAGCACGGTTGAGACTAGCTACGAGCAGTACTTC,CASTVETSYEQYF
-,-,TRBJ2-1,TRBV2,TGTGCCAGCAGGTTCTCGGCTGAGCAGTTCTTC,CASRFSAEQFF
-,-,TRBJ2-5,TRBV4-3,TGCGCCAGCAGCCAAGATGGAACGGGCCAAGAGACCCAGTACTTC,CASSQDGTGQETQYF
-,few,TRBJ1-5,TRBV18,TGTGCCAGCTCCCCGGTCGCTACATTGGGGGCGGCGAGCAATCAGCCCCAGCATTTT,CASSPVATLGAASNQPQHF
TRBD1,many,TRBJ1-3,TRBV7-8,TGTGCCAGCAGCTCTACAGGGGGCTCTGGAAACACCATATATTTT,CASSSTGGSGNTIYF
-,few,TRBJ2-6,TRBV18,TGTGCCAGCTCACCACCCGGGTATGGCTCTGGGGCCAACGTCCTGACTTTC,CASSPPGYGSGANVLTF
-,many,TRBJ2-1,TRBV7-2,TGTGCCAGCAGCTTATACTTGTCCTACAATGAGCAGTTCTTC,CASSLYLSYNEQFF
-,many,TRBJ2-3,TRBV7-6,TGTGCCAGCAGCTTAGCGTCCGGGGGGCTTGGAGATACGCAGTATTTT,CASSLASGGLGDTQYF
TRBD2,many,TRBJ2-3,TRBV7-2,TGTGCCAGCAGCCGCCGGAGGGAGGGAGGTGATACGCAGTATTTT,CASSRRREGGDTQYF
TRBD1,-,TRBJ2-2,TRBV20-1,TGCAGTGCCCGGTCGAGGGACAGCGGCTGGAACACCGGGGAGCTGTTTTTT,CSARSRDSGWNTGELFF
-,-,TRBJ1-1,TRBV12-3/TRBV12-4,TGTGCCAGCAGTGGAGAGCCGGGGGCTGAAGCTTTCTTT,CASSGEPGAEAFF
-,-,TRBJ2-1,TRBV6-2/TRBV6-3,TGTGCCAGCATGGGACCTTACAATGAGCAGTTCTTC,CASMGPYNEQFF
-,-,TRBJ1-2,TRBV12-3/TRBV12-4,TGTGCCAGCAGTTTCGCCCGGGCTAACTATGGCTACACCTTC,CASSFARANYGYTF
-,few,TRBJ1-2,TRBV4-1,TGCGCCAGCAGCCCCGGCCGGGGGCAGTCCGTCTATGGCTACACCTTC,CASSPGRGQSVYGYTF
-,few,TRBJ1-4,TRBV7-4,TGTGCCAGCAGCCTTTCCCGGGACCGTAATGAAAAACTGTTTTTT,CASSLSRDRNEKLFF
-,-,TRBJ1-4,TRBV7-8,TGTGCCAGCAGCTTAATTTCCCAGGGTCTGGAAAAACTGTTTTTT,CASSLISQGLEKLFF
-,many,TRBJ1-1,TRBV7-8,TGTGCCAGCAGCGACCCCGGGACCACCACTGAAGCTTTCTTT,CASSDPGTTTEAFF
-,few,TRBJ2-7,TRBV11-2,TGTGCCAGCAGCACGAATGTATTAAAGGGTTCCTACGAGCAGTACTTC,CASSTNVLKGSYEQYF